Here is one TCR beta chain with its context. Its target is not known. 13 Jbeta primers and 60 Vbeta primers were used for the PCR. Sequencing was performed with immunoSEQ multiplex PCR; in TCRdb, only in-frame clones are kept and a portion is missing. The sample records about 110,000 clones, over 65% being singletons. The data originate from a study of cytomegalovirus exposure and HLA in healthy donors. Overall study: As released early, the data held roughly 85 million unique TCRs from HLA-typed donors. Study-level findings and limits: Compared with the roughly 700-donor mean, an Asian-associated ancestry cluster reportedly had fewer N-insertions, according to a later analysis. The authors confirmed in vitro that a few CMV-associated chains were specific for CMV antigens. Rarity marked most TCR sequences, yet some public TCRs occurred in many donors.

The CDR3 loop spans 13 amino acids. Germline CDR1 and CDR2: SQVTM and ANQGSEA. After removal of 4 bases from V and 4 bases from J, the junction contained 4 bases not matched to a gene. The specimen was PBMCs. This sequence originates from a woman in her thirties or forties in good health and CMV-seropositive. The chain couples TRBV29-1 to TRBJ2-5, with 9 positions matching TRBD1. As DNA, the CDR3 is TGCAGCGTTGGGACAGGGGTTCGAGAGACCCAGTACTTC. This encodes CSVGTGVRETQYF.